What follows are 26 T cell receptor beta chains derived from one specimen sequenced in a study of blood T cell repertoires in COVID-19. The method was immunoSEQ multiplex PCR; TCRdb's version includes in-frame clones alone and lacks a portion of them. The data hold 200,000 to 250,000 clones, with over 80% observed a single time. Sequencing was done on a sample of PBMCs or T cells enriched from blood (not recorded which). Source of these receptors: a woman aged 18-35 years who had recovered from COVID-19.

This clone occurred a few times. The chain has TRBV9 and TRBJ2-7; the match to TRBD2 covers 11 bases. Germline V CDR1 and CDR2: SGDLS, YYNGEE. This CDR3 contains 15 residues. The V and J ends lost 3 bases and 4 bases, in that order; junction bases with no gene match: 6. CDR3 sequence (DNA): TGTGCCAGCAGCGAGGGGGGACTAGCGGTATACGAGCAGTACTTC. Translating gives CASSEGGLAVYEQYF.

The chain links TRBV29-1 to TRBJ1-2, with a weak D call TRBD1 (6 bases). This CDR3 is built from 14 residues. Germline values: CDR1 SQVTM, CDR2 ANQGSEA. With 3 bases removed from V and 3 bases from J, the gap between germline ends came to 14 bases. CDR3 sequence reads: CSVESGRGDYGYTF. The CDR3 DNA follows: TGCAGCGTTGAGTCTGGCAGGGGAGACTATGGCTACACCTTC.

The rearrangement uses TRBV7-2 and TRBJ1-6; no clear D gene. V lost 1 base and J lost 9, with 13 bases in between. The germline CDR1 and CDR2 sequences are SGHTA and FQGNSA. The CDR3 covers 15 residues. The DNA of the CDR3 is TGTGCCAGCAGCTTAGGATCGGCGGATGGTTCACCCCTCCACTTT. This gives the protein CASSLGSADGSPLHF.

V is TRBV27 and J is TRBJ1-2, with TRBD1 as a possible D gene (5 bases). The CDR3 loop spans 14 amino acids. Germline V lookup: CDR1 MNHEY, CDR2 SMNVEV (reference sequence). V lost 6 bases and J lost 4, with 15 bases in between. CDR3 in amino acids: CASRRQRAGYGYTF. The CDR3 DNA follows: TGTGCCAGCAGGAGACAGCGAGCTGGCTATGGCTACACCTTC.

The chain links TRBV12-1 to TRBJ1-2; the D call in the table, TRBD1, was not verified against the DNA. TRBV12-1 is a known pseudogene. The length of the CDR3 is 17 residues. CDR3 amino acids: CASSAPGQGEKIYGYTF. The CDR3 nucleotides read TGTGCCAGCAGCGCCCCGGGGCAGGGGGAGAAGATCTATGGCTACACCTTC.

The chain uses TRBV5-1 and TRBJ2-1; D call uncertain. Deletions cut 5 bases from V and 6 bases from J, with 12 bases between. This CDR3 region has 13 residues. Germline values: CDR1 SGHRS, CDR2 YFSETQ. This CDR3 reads CASSNGEVNEQFF. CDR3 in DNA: TGCGCCAGCAGTAATGGAGAGGTCAATGAGCAGTTCTTC.

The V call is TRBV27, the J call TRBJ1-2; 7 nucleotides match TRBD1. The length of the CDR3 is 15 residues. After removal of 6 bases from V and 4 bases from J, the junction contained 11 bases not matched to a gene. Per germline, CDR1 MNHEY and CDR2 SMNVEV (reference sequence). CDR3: CASRTAGGPTYGYTF. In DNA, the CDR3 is TGTGCCAGCAGGACGGCAGGGGGGCCCACCTATGGCTACACCTTC.

DNA for the CDR3: TGTGCCAGCAGAGGGACCGGGGGGAGACAAAATGAGCAGTTCTTC. Residues: CASRGTGGRQNEQFF. The chain joins TRBV5-4 to TRBJ2-1; 7 bases are shared with TRBD2. The germline CDR1 and CDR2 sequences are SGHNT and YYREEE (reference sequence). CDR3 length: 15 residues. Unmatched junction bases numbered 12, after V lost 5 bases and J lost 7 bases. The full variable domain, its missing parts supplied by reference TRBV5-4 and TRBJ2-1, is ETGVTQSPTHLIKTRGQQVTLRCSSQSGHNTVSWYQQALGQGPQFIFQYYREEENGRGNFPPRFSGLQFPNYSSELNVNALELDDSALYLCASRGTGGRQNEQFFGPGTRLTVL.

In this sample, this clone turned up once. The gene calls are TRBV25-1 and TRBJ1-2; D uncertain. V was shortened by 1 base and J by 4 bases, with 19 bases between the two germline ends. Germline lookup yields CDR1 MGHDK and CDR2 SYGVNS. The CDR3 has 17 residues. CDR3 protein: CASSELTHNPSFYGYTF. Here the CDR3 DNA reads TGTGCCAGCAGTGAATTAACACACAACCCCTCCTTCTATGGCTACACCTTC.

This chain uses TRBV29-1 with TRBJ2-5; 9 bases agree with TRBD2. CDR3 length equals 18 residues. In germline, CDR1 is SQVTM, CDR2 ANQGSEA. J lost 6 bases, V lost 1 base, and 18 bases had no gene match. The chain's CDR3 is CSVEGLAAGPFRGKTQYF. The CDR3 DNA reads TGCAGCGTTGAAGGACTAGCGGCCGGACCTTTCCGCGGGAAGACCCAGTACTTC.

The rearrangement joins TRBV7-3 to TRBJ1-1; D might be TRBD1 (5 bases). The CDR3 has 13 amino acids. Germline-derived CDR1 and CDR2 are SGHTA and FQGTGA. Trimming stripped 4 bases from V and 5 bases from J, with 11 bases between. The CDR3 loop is CASSSPGDTEAFF. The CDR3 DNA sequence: TGTGCCAGCAGCTCCCCGGGGGATACTGAAGCTTTCTTT. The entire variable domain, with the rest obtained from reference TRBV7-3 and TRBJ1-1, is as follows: GAGVSQTPSNKVTEKGKYVELRCDPISGHTALYWYRQSLGQGPEFLIYFQGTGAADDSGLPNDRFFAVRPEGSVSTLKIQRTERGDSAVYLCASSSPGDTEAFFGQGTRLTVV.

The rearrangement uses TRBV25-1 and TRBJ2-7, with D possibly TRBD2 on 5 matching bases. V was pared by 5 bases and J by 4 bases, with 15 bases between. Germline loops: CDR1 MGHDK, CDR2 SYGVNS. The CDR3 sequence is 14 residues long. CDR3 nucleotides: TGTGCCAGCAGTCCCCCGGGGTTCAGGTACGAGCAGTACTTC. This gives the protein CASSPPGFRYEQYF.

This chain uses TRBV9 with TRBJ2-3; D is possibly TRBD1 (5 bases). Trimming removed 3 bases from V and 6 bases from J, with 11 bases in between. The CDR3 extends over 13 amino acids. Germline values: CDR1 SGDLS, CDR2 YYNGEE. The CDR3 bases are TGTGCCAGCAGCGAGGAAGGGGCGGATACGCAGTATTTT. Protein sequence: CASSEEGADTQYF.

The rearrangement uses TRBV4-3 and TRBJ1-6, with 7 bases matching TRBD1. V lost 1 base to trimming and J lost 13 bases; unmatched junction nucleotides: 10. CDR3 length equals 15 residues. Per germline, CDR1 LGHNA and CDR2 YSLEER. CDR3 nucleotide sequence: TGCGCCAGCAGCCAAGTAAGGGGGCAAACCTCCCCCCTCCACTTT. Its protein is CASSQVRGQTSPLHF.

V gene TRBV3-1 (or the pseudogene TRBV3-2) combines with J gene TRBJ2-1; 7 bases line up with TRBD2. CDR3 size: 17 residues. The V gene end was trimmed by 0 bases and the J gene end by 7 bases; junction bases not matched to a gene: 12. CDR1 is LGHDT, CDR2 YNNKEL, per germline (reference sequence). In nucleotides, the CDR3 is TGTGCCAGCAGCCAAGATCGTTGGGGGGGTGGGCCTAATGAGCAGTTCTTC. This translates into CASSQDRWGGGPNEQFF.

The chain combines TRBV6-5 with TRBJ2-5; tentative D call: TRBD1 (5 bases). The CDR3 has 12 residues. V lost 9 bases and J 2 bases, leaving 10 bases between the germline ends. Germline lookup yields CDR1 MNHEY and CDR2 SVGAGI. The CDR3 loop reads CASLAGQETQYF. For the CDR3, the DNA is TGTGCCAGTTTAGCAGGGCAAGAGACCCAGTACTTC.

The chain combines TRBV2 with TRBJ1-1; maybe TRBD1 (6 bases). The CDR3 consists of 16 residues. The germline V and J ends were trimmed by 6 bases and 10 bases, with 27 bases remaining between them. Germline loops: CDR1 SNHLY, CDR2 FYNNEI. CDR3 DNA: TGTGCCAGCAGCCCCAACGCAAGACGAACAGGGAGGGGAGCTTTCTTT. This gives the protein CASSPNARRTGRGAFF.

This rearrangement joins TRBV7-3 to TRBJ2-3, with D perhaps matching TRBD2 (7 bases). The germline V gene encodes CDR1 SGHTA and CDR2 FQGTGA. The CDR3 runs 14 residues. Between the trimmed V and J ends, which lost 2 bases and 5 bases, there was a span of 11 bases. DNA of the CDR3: TGTGCCAGCAGCTTATTGGGGGGGCGAGATACGCAGTATTTT. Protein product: CASSLLGGRDTQYF.

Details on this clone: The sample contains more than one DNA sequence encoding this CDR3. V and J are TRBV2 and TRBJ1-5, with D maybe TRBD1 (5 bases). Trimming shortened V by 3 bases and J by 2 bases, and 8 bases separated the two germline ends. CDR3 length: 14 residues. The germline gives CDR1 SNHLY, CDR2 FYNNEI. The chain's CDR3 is CASSDRVGNQPQHF. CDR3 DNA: TGTGCCAGCAGTGACAGGGTGGGCAATCAGCCCCAGCATTTT.

DNA for the CDR3: TGTGCCAGCAGCGTAGACAGAACGAACACCGGGGAGCTGTTTTTT. This gives the protein CASSVDRTNTGELFF. J is TRBJ2-2 and V is TRBV9; D uncertain. V was pared by 0 bases and J by 0 bases, with 6 bases between. Germline V gene lookup returns CDR1 SGDLS and CDR2 YYNGEE. The CDR3 has 15 residues.

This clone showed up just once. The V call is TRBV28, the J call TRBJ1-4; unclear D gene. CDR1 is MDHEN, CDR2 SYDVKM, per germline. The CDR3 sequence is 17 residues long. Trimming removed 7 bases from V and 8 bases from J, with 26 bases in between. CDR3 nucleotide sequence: TGTGCCAGCACTCGACCCCCCTCAGGAATTAAGTACGAAAAACTGTTTTTT. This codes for CASTRPPSGIKYEKLFF.

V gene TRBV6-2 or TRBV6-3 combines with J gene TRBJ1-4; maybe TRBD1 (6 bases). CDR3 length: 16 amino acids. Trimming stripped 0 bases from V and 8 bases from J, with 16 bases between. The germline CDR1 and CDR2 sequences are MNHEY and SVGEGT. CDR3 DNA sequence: TGTGCCAGCAGTTACTCTCGGGGGGGCGTTGGAGAAAAACTGTTTTTT. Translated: CASSYSRGGVGEKLFF.

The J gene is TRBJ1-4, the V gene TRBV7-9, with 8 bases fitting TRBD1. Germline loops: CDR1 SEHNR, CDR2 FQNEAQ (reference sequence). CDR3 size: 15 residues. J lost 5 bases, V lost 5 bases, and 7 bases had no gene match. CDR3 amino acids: CASSAGTGGNEKLFF. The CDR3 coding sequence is TGTGCCAGCAGCGCTGGGACAGGAGGGAATGAAAAACTGTTTTTT.

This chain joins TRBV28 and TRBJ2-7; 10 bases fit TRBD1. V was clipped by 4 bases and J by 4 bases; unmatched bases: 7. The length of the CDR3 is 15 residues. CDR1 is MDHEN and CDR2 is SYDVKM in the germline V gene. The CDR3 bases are TGTGCCAGCAGTTCCGTGGGACAGGGGACGTACGAGCAGTACTTC. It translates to CASSSVGQGTYEQYF. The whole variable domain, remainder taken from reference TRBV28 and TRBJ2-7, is DVKVTQSSRYLVKRTGEKVFLECVQDMDHENMFWYRQDPGLGLRLIYFSYDVKMKEKGDIPEGYSVSREKKERFSLILESASTNQTSMYLCASSSVGQGTYEQYFGPGTRLTVT.

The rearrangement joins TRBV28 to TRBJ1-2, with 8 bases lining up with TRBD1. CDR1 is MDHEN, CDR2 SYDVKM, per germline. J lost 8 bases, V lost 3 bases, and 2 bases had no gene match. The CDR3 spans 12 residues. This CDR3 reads CASSLDRVGYTF. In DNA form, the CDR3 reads TGTGCCAGCAGTTTGGACAGGGTAGGCTACACCTTC.

CDR3 DNA: TGTGCCAGCAGTTTTGGGGGGGCGTCGGGCTACACCTTC. It is translated as CASSFGGASGYTF. The chain is built from TRBV27 and TRBJ1-2; D may be TRBD1 (6 bases). Germline lookup yields CDR1 MNHEY and CDR2 SMNVEV (reference sequence). Trimming took off 3 bases at V and 8 bases at J, with 13 bases between the two ends. The CDR3 is 13 residues long.